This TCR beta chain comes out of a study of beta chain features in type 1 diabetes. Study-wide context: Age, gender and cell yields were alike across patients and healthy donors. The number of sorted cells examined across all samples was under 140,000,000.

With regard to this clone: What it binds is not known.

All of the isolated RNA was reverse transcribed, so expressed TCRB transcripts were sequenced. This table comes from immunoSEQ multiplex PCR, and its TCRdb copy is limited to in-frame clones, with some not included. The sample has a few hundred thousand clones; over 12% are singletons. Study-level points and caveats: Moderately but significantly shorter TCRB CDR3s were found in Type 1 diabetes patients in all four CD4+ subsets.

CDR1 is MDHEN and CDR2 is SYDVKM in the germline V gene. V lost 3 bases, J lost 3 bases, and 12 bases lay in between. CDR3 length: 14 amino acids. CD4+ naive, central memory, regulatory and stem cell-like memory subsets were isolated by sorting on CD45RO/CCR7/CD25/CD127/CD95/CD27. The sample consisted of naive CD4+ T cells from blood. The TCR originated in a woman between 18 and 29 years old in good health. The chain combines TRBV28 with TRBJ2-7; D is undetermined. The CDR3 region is CASSLARPLYEQYF. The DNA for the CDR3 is TGTGCCAGCAGTTTGGCTAGACCACTCTACGAGCAGTACTTC.